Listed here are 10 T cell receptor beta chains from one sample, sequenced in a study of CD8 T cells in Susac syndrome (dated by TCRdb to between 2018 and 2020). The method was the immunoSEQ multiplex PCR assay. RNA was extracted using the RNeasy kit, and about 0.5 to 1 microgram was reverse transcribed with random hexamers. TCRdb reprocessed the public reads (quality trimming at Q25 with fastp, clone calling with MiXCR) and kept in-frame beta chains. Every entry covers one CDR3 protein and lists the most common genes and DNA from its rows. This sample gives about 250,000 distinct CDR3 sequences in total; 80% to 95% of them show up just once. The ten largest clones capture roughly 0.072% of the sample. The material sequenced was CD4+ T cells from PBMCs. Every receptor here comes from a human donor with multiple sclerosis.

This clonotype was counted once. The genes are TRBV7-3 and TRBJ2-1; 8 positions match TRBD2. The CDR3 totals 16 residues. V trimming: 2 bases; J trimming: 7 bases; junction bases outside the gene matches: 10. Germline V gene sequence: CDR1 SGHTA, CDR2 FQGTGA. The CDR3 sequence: CASSLQGLDRGNEQFF. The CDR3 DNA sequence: TGTGCCAGCAGCTTACAGGGACTAGATCGGGGAAATGAGCAGTTCTTC.

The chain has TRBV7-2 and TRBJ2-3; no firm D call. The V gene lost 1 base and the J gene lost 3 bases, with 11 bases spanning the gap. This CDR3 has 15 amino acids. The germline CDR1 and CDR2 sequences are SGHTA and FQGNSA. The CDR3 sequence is CASSLGPPWTDTQYF. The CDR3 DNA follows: TGTGCCAGCAGCTTAGGACCTCCCTGGACAGATACGCAGTATTTT.

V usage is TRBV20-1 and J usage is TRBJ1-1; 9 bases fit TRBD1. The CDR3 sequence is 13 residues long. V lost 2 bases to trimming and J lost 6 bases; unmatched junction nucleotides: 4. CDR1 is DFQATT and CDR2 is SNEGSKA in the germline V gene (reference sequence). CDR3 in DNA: TGCAGTGCTAGATGGACAGGGGAATCTGAAGCTTTCTTT. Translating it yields CSARWTGESEAFF.

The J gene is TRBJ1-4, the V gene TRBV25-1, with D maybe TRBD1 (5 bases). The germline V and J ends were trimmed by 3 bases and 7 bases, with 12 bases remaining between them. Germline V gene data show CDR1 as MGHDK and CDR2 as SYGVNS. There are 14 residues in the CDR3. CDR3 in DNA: TGTGCCAGCAGTGATGCAGGGTTGATTGAAAAACTGTTTTTT. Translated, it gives CASSDAGLIEKLFF.

The chain's CDR3 is CASSQTEGDEQYV. CDR3 in DNA: TGCGCCAGCAGTCAAACGGAAGGGGACGAGCAGTACGTC. The chain has TRBV23-1 and TRBJ2-7, with D possibly TRBD1 on 5 matching bases. TRBV23-1 is annotated as an ORF whose role is uncertain. Deletions cut 2 bases from V and 5 bases from J, with 10 bases between. The CDR3 sequence is 13 residues long.

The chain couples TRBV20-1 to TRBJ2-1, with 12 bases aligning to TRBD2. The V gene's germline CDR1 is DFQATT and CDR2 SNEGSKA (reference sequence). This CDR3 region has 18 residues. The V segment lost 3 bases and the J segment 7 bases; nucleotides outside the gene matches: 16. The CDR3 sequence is CSASDGTSGPLSGNEQFF. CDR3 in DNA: TGCAGTGCTAGTGACGGGACTAGCGGGCCCCTAAGTGGGAATGAGCAGTTCTTC.

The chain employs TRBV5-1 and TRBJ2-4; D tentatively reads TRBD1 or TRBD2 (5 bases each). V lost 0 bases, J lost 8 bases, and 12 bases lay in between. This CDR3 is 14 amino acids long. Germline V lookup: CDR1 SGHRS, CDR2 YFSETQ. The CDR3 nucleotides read TGCGCCAGCAGCTTGGGACCGCGAGGGGACATTCAGTACTTC. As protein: CASSLGPRGDIQYF.

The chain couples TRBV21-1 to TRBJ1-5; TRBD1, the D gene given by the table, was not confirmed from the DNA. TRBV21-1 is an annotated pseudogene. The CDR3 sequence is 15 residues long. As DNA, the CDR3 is TGTGCCAGCAGCAAAGGGGACAGGGGGAGGCGGCCCCAGCATTTT. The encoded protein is CASSKGDRGRRPQHF.

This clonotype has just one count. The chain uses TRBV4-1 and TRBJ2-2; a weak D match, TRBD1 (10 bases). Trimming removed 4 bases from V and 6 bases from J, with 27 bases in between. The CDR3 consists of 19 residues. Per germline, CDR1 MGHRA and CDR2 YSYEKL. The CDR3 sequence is CASSRMTGGRGRAPGELFF. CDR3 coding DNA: TGCGCCAGCAGCCGAATGACAGGGGGCCGCGGGAGGGCCCCCGGGGAGCTGTTTTTT.

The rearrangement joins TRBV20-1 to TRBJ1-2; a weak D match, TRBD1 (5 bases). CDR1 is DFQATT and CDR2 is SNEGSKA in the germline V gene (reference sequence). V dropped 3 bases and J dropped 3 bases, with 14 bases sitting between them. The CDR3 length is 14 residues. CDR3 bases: TGCAGTGCTAGGGTGGACACCCGGGACTATGGCTACACCTTC. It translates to CSARVDTRDYGYTF.